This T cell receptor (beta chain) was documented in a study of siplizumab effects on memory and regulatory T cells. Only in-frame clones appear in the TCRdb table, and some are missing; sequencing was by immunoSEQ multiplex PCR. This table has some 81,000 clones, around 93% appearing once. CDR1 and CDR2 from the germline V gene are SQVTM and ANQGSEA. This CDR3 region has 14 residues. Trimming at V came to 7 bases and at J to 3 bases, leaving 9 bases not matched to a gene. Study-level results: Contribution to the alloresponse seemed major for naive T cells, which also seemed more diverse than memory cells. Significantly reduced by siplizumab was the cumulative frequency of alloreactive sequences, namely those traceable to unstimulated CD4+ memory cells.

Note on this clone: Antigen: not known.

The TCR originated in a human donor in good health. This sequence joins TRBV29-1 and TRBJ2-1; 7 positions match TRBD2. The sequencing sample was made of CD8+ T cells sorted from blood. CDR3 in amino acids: CSAQLRELYNEQFF. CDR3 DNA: TGCAGCGCCCAGTTGCGGGAGCTCTACAATGAGCAGTTCTTC.